This entry lists 12 T cell receptor beta chains sequenced from one sample in a study of blood T cell repertoires in COVID-19. TCRdb keeps only in-frame clones here, not all; method: immunoSEQ multiplex PCR. Of 230,000 or so clones in the sample, 65% to 90% were seen once. Sample: peripheral blood. These TCRs come from a middle-aged man who had recovered from COVID-19.

The chain combines TRBV20-1 with TRBJ2-1; a possible D gene is TRBD2 (5 bases). Germline CDR1 is DFQATT and CDR2 is SNEGSKA (reference sequence). V dropped 3 bases and J dropped 9 bases, with 12 bases sitting between them. This CDR3 has 12 residues. CDR3 coding DNA: TGCAGTGCTAGTTTAGCGCAAAGTGAGCAGTTCTTC. This codes for CSASLAQSEQFF.

The chain is built from TRBV15 and TRBJ2-7; TRBD1 matches at 7 bases. V dropped 0 bases and J dropped 6; count of bases not matched to a gene: 5. The CDR3 has 14 residues. Germline values: CDR1 LNHNV, CDR2 YYDKDF (reference sequence). The CDR3 is CATSRDATGVEQYF. The CDR3 DNA follows: TGTGCCACCAGCAGAGACGCTACAGGGGTCGAGCAGTACTTC.

The chain has TRBV24-1 and TRBJ2-2, with 11 bases lining up with TRBD1. The V and J ends lost 2 bases and 6 bases, in that order; junction bases with no gene match: 1. CDR1 is KGHDR, CDR2 SFDVKD, per germline. The CDR3 contains 15 residues. The CDR3 here is CATSDSGQGAGELFF. The CDR3 DNA reads TGTGCCACCAGTGATTCGGGACAGGGGGCCGGGGAGCTGTTTTTT.

The rearrangement links TRBV7-8 to TRBJ2-1; TRBD2 aligns across 10 bases. In germline, CDR1 is SGHVS, CDR2 FQNEAQ. The ends lost 1 base at V and 8 bases at J; junction bases unmatched: 8. There are 16 residues in the CDR3. Here the CDR3 reads CASSLEGASGSYEQFF. The CDR3 coding sequence is TGTGCCAGCAGCTTAGAGGGGGCTAGCGGGAGTTATGAGCAGTTCTTC.

The chain couples TRBV7-9 to TRBJ1-6; maybe TRBD1 (5 bases). CDR3 length: 14 amino acids. Trimming took off 5 bases at V and 15 bases at J, with 20 bases between the two ends. The germline gives CDR1 SEHNR, CDR2 FQNEAQ (reference sequence). The CDR3 loop reads CASSLGGARGDLHF. Written as DNA, the CDR3 is TGTGCCAGCAGCCTCGGAGGGGCGCGAGGGGACCTCCACTTT.

V usage is TRBV7-2 and J usage is TRBJ1-2; 7 nucleotides match TRBD1. This CDR3 region has 14 residues. CDR1 is SGHTA and CDR2 is FQGNSA in the germline V gene. Unmatched junction bases numbered 5, after V lost 1 base and J lost 6 bases. DNA for the CDR3: TGTGCCAGCAGCTTAGAGGCAGGGGGTCATGGCTACACCTTC. Translating gives CASSLEAGGHGYTF. The full variable domain, completed using reference TRBV7-2 and TRBJ1-2, is GAGVSQSPSNKVTEKGKDVELRCDPISGHTALYWYRQSLGQGLEFLIYFQGNSAPDKSGLPSDRFSAERTGGSVSTLTIQRTQQEDSAVYLCASSLEAGGHGYTFGSGTRLTVV.

The chain links TRBV19 to TRBJ1-5; D not resolved. Trimming left V 6 bases short and J 0 bases short, with 12 bases between. The CDR3 covers 15 residues. The germline CDR1 and CDR2 sequences are LNHDA and SQIVND (reference sequence). The CDR3 loop is CASRRLPNSNQPQHF. CDR3 sequence (DNA): TGTGCCAGTAGAAGACTCCCAAATAGCAATCAGCCCCAGCATTTT.

The count of this clone is one. The chain has TRBV6-1 and TRBJ1-5; D gene ambiguous. The CDR3 spans 14 residues. The V end was cut by 7 bases, the J end by 0 bases, with 10 bases between. Germline lookup yields CDR1 MNHNS and CDR2 SASEGT. CDR3 residues: CASNSGNSNQPQHF. The CDR3 nucleotides are TGTGCCAGCAACTCAGGCAATAGCAATCAGCCCCAGCATTTT.

This chain joins TRBV12-1 and TRBJ2-7; the D call in the table, TRBD1, was not verified against the DNA. TRBV12-1 constitutes a pseudogene. This CDR3 is 14 amino acids long. The CDR3 region is CASSWPQGAHEQYF. The CDR3 DNA is TGTGCCAGCAGCTGGCCGCAGGGGGCCCACGAGCAGTACTTC.

The CDR3 nucleotides read TGCGCCAGCAGCTTGGCCAGTATGAGGTCCGGACAGATACCCAATACGCAGTATTTT. This sequence encodes CASSLASMRSGQIPNTQYF. The chain is built from TRBV5-1 and TRBJ2-3; a possible D gene is TRBD1 (6 bases). V was pared by 0 bases and J by 7 bases, with 27 bases between. This CDR3 has 19 residues. Germline V lookup: CDR1 SGHRS, CDR2 YFSETQ.

The J gene is TRBJ1-5, the V gene TRBV6-5; 8 bases are shared with TRBD1. Looked up from germline, CDR1 is MNHEY and CDR2 is SVGAGI. The CDR3 runs 15 residues. V was pared by 6 bases and J by 2 bases, with 6 bases of the junction left unmatched. The CDR3 spells CASRLMTGGNQPQHF. For the CDR3, the DNA is TGTGCCAGCAGACTAATGACAGGGGGCAATCAGCCCCAGCATTTT.

As for this clone: A junction boundary mismatches the germline segment, possibly from a read error. The chain carries TRBV27 and TRBJ2-1; D not resolved. This CDR3 has 13 amino acids. CDR1 and CDR2 from the germline V gene are MNHEY and SMNVEV (reference sequence). The CDR3 spells CASSLRPYSEQFF. The CDR3 DNA reads TGTGCCAGCAGTTTACGGCCTTACAGTGAGCAGTTCTTC.